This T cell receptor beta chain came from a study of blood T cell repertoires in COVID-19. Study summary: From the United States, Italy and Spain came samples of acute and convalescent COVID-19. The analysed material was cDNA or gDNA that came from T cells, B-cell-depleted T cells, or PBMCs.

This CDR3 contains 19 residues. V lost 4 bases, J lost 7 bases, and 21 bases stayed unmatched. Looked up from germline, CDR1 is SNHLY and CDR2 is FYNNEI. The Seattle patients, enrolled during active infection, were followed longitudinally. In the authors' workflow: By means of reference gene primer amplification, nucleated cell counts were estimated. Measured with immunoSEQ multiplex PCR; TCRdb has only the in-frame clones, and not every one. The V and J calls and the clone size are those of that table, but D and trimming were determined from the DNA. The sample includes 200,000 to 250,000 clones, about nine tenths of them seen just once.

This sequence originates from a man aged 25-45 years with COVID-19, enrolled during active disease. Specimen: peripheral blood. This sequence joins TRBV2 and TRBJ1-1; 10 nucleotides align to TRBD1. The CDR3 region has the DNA TGTGCCAGCAGTGCTCCGGCGCGTGGGACAGGGGATCGCGGTAGTGAAGCTTTCTTT. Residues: CASSAPARGTGDRGSEAFF.